The present entry profiles one T cell receptor (beta chain) with its context. Germline CDR1 and CDR2: SGHTA and FQGNSA. V lost 5 bases to trimming and J lost 2 bases, with 14 bases between them. The length of the CDR3 is 15 residues. This sample was included in a study of early T cells in non-severe SARS-CoV-2 infection. Across the whole study: From unsorted whole blood, bulk RNA was sequenced, and the chains remained unpaired.

Each CDR3 protein is one row after TCRdb ran MiXCR on the 5' RACE reads. This sample has about 76,000 distinct CDR3 sequences, with 11% found just once. The rearrangement links TRBV7-2 to TRBJ2-3; no firm D call. What was sequenced was whole blood. The origin of this receptor is an adult who was a healthcare worker with PCR-confirmed SARS-CoV-2 infection or an uninfected control (not recorded which). The CDR3 DNA reads as TGTGCCAGCAGCATGGCAGCGCACTACACAGATACGCAGTATTTT. Translation gives CASSMAAHYTDTQYF. The full variable domain, rest sourced from reference TRBV7-2 and TRBJ2-3, is GAGVSQSPSNKVTEKGKDVELRCDPISGHTALYWYRQSLGQGLEFLIYFQGNSAPDKSGLPSDRFSAERTGGSVSTLTIQRTQQEDSAVYLCASSMAAHYTDTQYFGPGTRLTVL.